The T cell receptor (beta chain) described here comes from a study of shared clonotypes between healthy human individuals. General study points: Memory subsets generally showed smaller estimated richness than naive subsets did. Non-shared clonotypes displayed generation probabilities falling below those of clonotypes present in all four donors.

The assay was immunoSEQ multiplex PCR, and TCRdb's table has in-frame clones only and misses some. The table includes approximately 1,000,000 clones, 78% detected once. With respect to this clone: Its cognate antigen is unknown.

Trimming pared 5 bases from V and 6 bases from J, leaving 16 bases between. The CDR3 is 15 amino acids. The germline V gene encodes CDR1 MNHNS and CDR2 SASEGT. The receptor comes from a man between 18 and 35 years old in good health. Some clones in this sample may be carry-over from other donors' samples. Sequenced sample: memory CD4+ T cells from PBMCs. Subset of the sample: CD45RA-negative fraction. This chain joins TRBV6-1 and TRBJ1-4, with D perhaps matching TRBD1 (5 bases). Here the CDR3 reads CASSILGRGDEKLFF. CDR3 sequence (DNA): TGTGCCAGCAGTATCTTAGGGAGGGGCGATGAAAAACTGTTTTTT.